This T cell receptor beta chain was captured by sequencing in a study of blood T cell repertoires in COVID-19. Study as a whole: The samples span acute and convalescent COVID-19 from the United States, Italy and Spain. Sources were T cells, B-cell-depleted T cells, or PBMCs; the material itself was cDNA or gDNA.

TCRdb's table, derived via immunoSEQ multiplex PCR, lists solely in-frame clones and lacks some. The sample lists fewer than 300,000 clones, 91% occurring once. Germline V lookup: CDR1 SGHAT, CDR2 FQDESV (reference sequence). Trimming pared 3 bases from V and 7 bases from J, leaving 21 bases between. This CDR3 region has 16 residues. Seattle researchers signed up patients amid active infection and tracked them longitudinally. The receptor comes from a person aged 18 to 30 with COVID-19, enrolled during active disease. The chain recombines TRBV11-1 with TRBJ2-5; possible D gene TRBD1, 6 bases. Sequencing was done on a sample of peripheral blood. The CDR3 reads CASSLYRDTQRGTQYF. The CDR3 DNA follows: TGTGCCAGCAGCTTGTACCGGGACACCCAACGGGGGACCCAGTACTTC.